The 8 T cell receptor beta chains given below trace back to one sample, sequenced in a study of circulating tumor DNA in untreated peripheral T-cell lymphoma. Libraries were prepared by immunoSEQ multiplex PCR; TCRdb keeps only in-frame clonotypes and omits some of them. The listing records about two dozen clones. The sample consisted of cell-free DNA from blood serum. These receptors all come from a human donor with peripheral T-cell lymphoma.

This chain links TRBV2 with TRBJ2-1; D unresolved. The CDR3 spans 15 residues. Per the germline V gene, CDR1 is SNHLY and CDR2 is FYNNEI. Trimming shortened V by 1 base and J by 1 base, and 8 bases separated the two germline ends. CDR3 in DNA: TGTGCCAGCAGTGAAGAGTTAGGGTCCTACAATGAGCAGTTCTTC. It is translated as CASSEELGSYNEQFF.

V and J are TRBV22-1 and TRBJ1-2; the table's D call TRBD1 went unverified against the DNA. TRBV22-1 counts as a pseudogene. The CDR3 has 16 residues. Here the CDR3 DNA reads TGTCCTGGGAGTCTAGGGGAAGCGAGAAAGACCTATGGCTACACCTTC. Protein product: CPGSLGEARKTYGYTF.

V is TRBV11-3 and J is TRBJ1-1; D gene unclear. Trimming took off 5 bases at V and 6 bases at J, with 19 bases between the two ends. The CDR3 consists of 15 residues. The germline CDR1 and CDR2 sequences are SGHNT and YENEEA. This CDR3 is CASSRARARGSEAFF. The CDR3 DNA reads TGTGCCAGCAGCCGAGCGAGGGCGCGGGGTTCTGAAGCTTTCTTT.

V gene TRBV5-6 combines with J gene TRBJ1-1; D remains unclear. Germline CDR1 is SGHDT and CDR2 is YYEEEE. The CDR3 totals 12 residues. Trimming stripped 0 bases from V and 8 bases from J, with 8 bases between. The CDR3 spells CASSLGGREAFF. CDR3 DNA sequence: TGTGCCAGCAGCTTGGGTGGCAGAGAAGCTTTCTTT.

This chain uses TRBV5-2 with TRBJ1-2. TRBV5-2 is a listed pseudogene. CDR3 length: 16 amino acids. Here the CDR3 reads CASNQEGVRKTYGYTF. CDR3 nucleotide sequence: TGTGCCAGCAATCAGGAGGGAGTACGAAAGACCTATGGCTACACCTTC.

The table lists this clone with a count of one. V usage is TRBV14 and J usage is TRBJ2-7; 13 nucleotides match TRBD2. The CDR3 is 16 residues long. V lost 6 bases and J lost 7; bases outside the gene matches: 12. From germline, CDR1 is SGHDN and CDR2 FVKESK. In nucleotides, the CDR3 is TGTGCCAGCAGAGGCCAACTAGCGGGAGGGCCCGGGGAGCAGTACTTC. This translates into CASRGQLAGGPGEQYF.

CDR3 in DNA: TGTGCCAGCAGCGCGGGACAGGGGGCTAACAATGAGCAGTTCTTC. Amino acid sequence: CASSAGQGANNEQFF. This chain joins TRBV9 and TRBJ2-1; 12 bases line up with TRBD1. The V and J ends lost 3 bases and 5 bases, in that order; junction bases with no gene match: 3. The CDR3 runs 15 residues. Germline CDR1 and CDR2: SGDLS and YYNGEE. Together with reference TRBV9 and TRBJ2-1, the CDR3 gives the full variable domain: DSGVTQTPKHLITATGQRVTLRCSPRSGDLSVYWYQQSLDQGLQFLIQYYNGEERAKGNILERFSAQQFPDLHSELNLSSLELGDSALYFCASSAGQGANNEQFFGPGTRLTVL.

The rearrangement uses TRBV14 and TRBJ1-4; D is possibly TRBD1 (6 bases). V was trimmed by 0 bases and J by 7 bases, leaving 9 bases between them. The CDR3 spans 14 residues. Germline assignment: CDR1 SGHDN and CDR2 FVKESK. DNA of the CDR3: TGTGCCAGCAGCCAAGAGGAAGGGGGTGAAAAACTGTTTTTT. Encoded protein: CASSQEEGGEKLFF.